This note documents a single TCR beta chain sequence. Its antigen is as yet unknown. Treatment: roughly 18 received Ad26.COV2.S at low or high dose, single or two shots; about 5 received placebo; per-sample allocation not given. The study sampled participants on day 63 after the first vaccine or placebo injection. The entry originates in a study of Ad26.COV2.S vaccination and SARS-CoV-2 variants. Study details: The donor belonged to the COV1001 Ad26.COV2.S trial arm. Whole-study findings and limits: Estimates derived from TCR breadth and depth analyses may have underestimated total T cell responses.

Profiled with immunoSEQ multiplex PCR; TCRdb holds only in-frame clones, not every one. The sample shows 380,000 or so clones, 83% of them seen only once. The ends lost 4 bases at V and 3 bases at J; junction bases unmatched: 7. The CDR3 has 15 amino acids. Germline CDR1 is SGHRS and CDR2 is YFSETQ. V gene TRBV5-1 combines with J gene TRBJ2-4; 7 bases line up with TRBD1. The receptor was isolated from a person aged 18-65 years who received the Ad26.COV2.S COVID-19 vaccine or a placebo. The sequences come from peripheral blood, collected in a trial of Ad26.COV2.S vaccine versus placebo. CDR3 in amino acids: CASSVHSGGKNIQYF. The CDR3 DNA is TGCGCCAGCAGCGTACACTCAGGGGGCAAAAACATTCAGTACTTC.